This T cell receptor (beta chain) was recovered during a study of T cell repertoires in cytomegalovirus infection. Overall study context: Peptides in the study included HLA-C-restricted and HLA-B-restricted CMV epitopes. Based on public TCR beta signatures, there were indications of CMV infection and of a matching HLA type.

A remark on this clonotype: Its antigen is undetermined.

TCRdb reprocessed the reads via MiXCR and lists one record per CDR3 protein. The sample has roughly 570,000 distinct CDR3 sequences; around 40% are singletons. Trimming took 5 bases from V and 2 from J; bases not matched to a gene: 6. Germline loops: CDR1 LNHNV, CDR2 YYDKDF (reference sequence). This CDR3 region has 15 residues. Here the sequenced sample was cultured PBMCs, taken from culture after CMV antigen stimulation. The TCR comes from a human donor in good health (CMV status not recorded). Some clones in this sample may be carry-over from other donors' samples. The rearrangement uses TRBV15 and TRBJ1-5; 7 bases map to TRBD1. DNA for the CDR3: TGTGCCACCAGCTCTCTAGACAGGGGCAATCAGCCCCAGCATTTT. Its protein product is CATSSLDRGNQPQHF.